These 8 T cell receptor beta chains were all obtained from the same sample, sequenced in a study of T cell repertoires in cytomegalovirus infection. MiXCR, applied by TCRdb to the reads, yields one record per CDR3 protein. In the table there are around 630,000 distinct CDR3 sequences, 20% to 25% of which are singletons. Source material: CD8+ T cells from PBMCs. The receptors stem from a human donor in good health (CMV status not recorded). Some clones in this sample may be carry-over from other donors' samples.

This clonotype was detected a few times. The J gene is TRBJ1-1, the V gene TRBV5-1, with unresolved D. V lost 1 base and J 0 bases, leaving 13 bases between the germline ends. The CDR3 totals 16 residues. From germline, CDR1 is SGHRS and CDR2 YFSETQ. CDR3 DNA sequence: TGCGCCAGCAGCTTGAAGCCGCCAAGCATGAACACTGAAGCTTTCTTT. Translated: CASSLKPPSMNTEAFF.

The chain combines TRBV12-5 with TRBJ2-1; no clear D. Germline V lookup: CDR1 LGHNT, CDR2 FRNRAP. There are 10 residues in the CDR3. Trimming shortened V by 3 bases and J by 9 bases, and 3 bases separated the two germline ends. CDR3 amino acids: CASGFPEQFF. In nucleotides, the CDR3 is TGTGCTAGTGGTTTTCCTGAGCAGTTCTTC.

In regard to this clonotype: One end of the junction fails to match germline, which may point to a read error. CDR3 bases: TGTGTCAGCAGTTTTGTCCGGGACAAAGGTCTACAGTCTATCACCTTC. This encodes CVSSFVRDKGLQSITF. The chain uses TRBV2 and TRBJ1-2; D might be TRBD1 (6 bases). The CDR3 length is 16 residues. Germline CDR1 is SNHLY and CDR2 is FYNNEI.

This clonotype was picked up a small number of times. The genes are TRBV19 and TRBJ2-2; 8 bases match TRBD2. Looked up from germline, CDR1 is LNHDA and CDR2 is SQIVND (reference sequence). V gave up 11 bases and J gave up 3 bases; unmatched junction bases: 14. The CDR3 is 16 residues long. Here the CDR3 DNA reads TGTGCCGTTCGGACTAGCCCAAACCGAGACACCGGGGAGCTGTTTTTT. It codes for CAVRTSPNRDTGELFF.

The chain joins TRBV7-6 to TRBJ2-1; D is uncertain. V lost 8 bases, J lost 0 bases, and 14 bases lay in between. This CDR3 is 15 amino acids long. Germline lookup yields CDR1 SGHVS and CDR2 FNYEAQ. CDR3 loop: CASWGKVSSYNEQFF. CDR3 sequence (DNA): TGTGCCAGCTGGGGAAAGGTTAGCTCCTACAATGAGCAGTTCTTC.

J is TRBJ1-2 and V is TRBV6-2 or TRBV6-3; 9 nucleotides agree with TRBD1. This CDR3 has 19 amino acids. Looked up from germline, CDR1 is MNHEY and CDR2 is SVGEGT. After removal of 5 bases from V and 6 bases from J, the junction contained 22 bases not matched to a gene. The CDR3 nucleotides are TGTGCCAGCAGTCCCCCCGAGAGGACAGGGGTCTCTTTACTGGATGGCTACACCTTC. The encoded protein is CASSPPERTGVSLLDGYTF.

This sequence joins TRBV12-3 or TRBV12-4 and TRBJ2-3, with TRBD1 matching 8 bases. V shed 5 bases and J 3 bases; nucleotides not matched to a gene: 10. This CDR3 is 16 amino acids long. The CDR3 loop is CASSPATGVITDTQYF. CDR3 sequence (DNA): TGTGCCAGCAGTCCTGCGACAGGGGTCATTACAGATACGCAGTATTTT.

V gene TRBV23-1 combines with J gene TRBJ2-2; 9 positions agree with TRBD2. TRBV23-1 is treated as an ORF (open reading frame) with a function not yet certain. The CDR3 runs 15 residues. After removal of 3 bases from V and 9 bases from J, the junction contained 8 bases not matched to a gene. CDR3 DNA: TGCGCCAGCAGTCACTCCGGGACTAGCCATCGGGAGCTGTTTTTT. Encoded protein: CASSHSGTSHRELFF.